Listed below are T cell receptor beta chains from one sample, sequenced in a study of spatial heterogeneity in lung cancer. TCRdb redid the calling of the 5' RACE reads with MiXCR, one entry per CDR3 protein. Of about 2,100 distinct CDR3 sequences listed, 6.8% are singletons. The sequenced sample was normal lung tissue next to the tumor, obtained at surgery. The origin of the receptors is a male donor with early-stage non-small cell lung cancer. The CDR3 runs from the conserved cysteine through the conserved F or W. The D gene is left open where the match is weak. Size is omitted from some rows. Given values are once, few, many or a class for expanded clones.

J gene,clone size,V gene,D gene,CDR3 length,CDR3 protein,CDR3 DNA
TRBJ1-6,medium-sized,TRBV6-2/TRBV6-3,TRBD1,14,CASSQDRGLSPLHF,TGTGCCAGCAGTCAGGACAGGGGGCTGTCACCCCTCCACTTT
TRBJ1-2,medium-sized,TRBV10-1,-,15,CASSESRQAGYGYTF,TGCGCCAGCAGTGAGTCTCGACAGGCGGGCTATGGCTACACCTTC
TRBJ2-2,medium-sized,TRBV20-1,-,12,CSANGQTGELFF,TGCAGTGCAAATGGACAAACCGGGGAGCTGTTTTTT
TRBJ2-7,medium-sized,TRBV30,TRBD1,15,CAWSVGTGGRYEQYF,TGTGCCTGGAGTGTAGGGACAGGGGGACGGTACGAGCAGTACTTC
TRBJ2-7,medium-sized,TRBV11-1,TRBD2,14,CASSPGGRIYEQYF,TGTGCCAGCAGCCCGGGGGGACGAATCTACGAGCAGTACTTC
TRBJ2-7,medium-sized,TRBV12-3/TRBV12-4,-,14,CASSWTGTPQEQYF,TGTGCCAGCAGTTGGACCGGGACCCCTCAAGAGCAGTACTTC
TRBJ1-4,medium-sized,TRBV6-1,TRBD1,14,CASSSGQAEVKLFF,TGTGCCAGCAGTTCCGGACAGGCGGAAGTAAAACTGTTTTTT
TRBJ2-6,few,TRBV3-2,-,17,CASARRGAGSGANVLTF,TGTGCCAGCGCCCGACGGGGGGCTGGCTCTGGGGCCAACGTCCTGACTTTC
TRBJ2-7,medium-sized,TRBV18,-,14,CASSPREFSYEQYF,TGTGCCAGCTCACCCCGGGAGTTCTCCTACGAGCAGTACTTC
TRBJ2-5,medium-sized,TRBV24-1,-,16,CATSDSSGTAQETQYF,TGTGCCACCAGTGATTCGTCCGGGACGGCGCAAGAGACCCAGTACTTC
TRBJ1-1,large,TRBV6-2/TRBV6-3,TRBD1,14,CASSQDRVNTEAFF,TGTGCCAGCAGTCAGGACAGGGTGAACACTGAAGCTTTCTTT
TRBJ2-3,medium-sized,TRBV5-1,TRBD2,15,CASSWTSGGADTQYF,TGCGCCAGCAGCTGGACTAGCGGGGGGGCAGATACGCAGTATTTT
TRBJ1-1,medium-sized,TRBV5-1,-,13,CASSSGWNTEAFF,TGCGCCAGCAGTTCAGGGTGGAACACTGAAGCTTTCTTT
TRBJ2-5,medium-sized,TRBV6-1,TRBD1,14,CASIRDRGPETQYF,TGTGCCAGCATCCGGGACAGGGGGCCAGAGACCCAGTACTTC
TRBJ2-5,medium-sized,TRBV12-3/TRBV12-4,-,12,CASSSGAGAQYF,TGTGCCAGCAGTTCGGGGGCCGGGGCCCAGTACTTC
TRBJ2-1,few,TRBV29-1,TRBD2,13,CSVEGGTYNEQFF,TGCAGCGTTGAGGGAGGGACCTACAATGAGCAGTTCTTC
TRBJ1-1,medium-sized,TRBV18,-,15,CASFSTSPPNTEAFF,TGTGCCAGCTTCTCCACCTCCCCCCCGAACACTGAAGCTTTCTTT
TRBJ1-1,-,TRBV29-1,-,14,CSVEGARAGRRAFF,TGCAGCGTTGAAGGGGCCCGAGCCGGCCGTCGAGCTTTCTTT
TRBJ2-3,few,TRBV2,TRBD2,19,CARNAGTSGSVVRGDTQYF,TGTGCCAGAAACGCCGGGACTAGCGGGAGTGTGGTCCGGGGAGATACGCAGTATTTT
TRBJ1-2,medium-sized,TRBV2,-,15,CASSEAPGTDYGYTF,TGTGCCAGCAGTGAAGCCCCGGGAACTGACTATGGCTACACCTTC
TRBJ2-3,few,TRBV7-2,-,12,CASSLSSDTQYF,TGTGCCAGCAGCTTAAGCTCAGATACGCAGTATTTT
TRBJ2-5,few,TRBV30,-,15,CAWSPPRTQKETQYF,TGTGCCTGGAGTCCCCCCCGGACACAGAAAGAGACCCAGTACTTC
TRBJ2-1,medium-sized,TRBV11-2,TRBD2,17,CASSLGLGTTNYNEQFF,TGTGCCAGCAGCCTTGGGTTGGGGACTACCAACTACAATGAGCAGTTCTTC
TRBJ2-2,many,TRBV15,-,15,CATSRDGPVSGELFF,TGTGCCACCAGCAGAGATGGGCCCGTGTCCGGGGAGCTGTTTTTT
TRBJ2-5,medium-sized,TRBV28,TRBD2,16,CASSLFSGGPRGTQYF,TGTGCCAGCAGTTTATTCAGCGGGGGGCCCCGTGGGACCCAGTACTTC
TRBJ2-7,medium-sized,TRBV20-1,-,14,CSAPRPEDHYEQYF,TGCAGTGCTCCCCGGCCGGAGGACCACTACGAGCAGTACTTC
TRBJ2-4,medium-sized,TRBV3-1,-,15,CASSQAGASKNIQYF,TGTGCCAGCAGCCAAGCAGGGGCAAGCAAAAACATTCAGTACTTC
TRBJ2-1,medium-sized,TRBV20-1,-,12,CSATGQVGEQFF,TGCAGTGCTACCGGGCAAGTGGGTGAGCAGTTCTTC
TRBJ2-5,few,TRBV2,-,14,CASAESRSIETQYF,TGTGCCAGCGCCGAGTCTAGATCTATAGAGACCCAGTACTTC
TRBJ1-1,medium-sized,TRBV18,-,16,CASSPREISMNTEAFF,TGTGCCAGCTCACCAAGGGAGATAAGTATGAACACTGAAGCTTTCTTT
TRBJ1-3,medium-sized,TRBV7-2,-,14,CASSPGIAGNTIYF,TGTGCCAGCAGCCCAGGGATAGCTGGAAACACCATATATTTT
TRBJ1-1,medium-sized,TRBV28,TRBD1,14,CASRTGDLNTEAFF,TGTGCCAGCAGGACAGGGGATTTGAACACTGAAGCTTTCTTT
TRBJ2-1,medium-sized,TRBV7-2,TRBD2,16,CASIHERGSSYNEQFF,TGTGCCAGCATCCACGAGCGGGGTAGCTCCTACAATGAGCAGTTCTTC
TRBJ1-1,medium-sized,TRBV6-1,-,11,CASKQNTEAFF,TGTGCCAGCAAACAGAACACTGAAGCTTTCTTT
TRBJ2-1,medium-sized,TRBV6-1,-,13,CASGLGRFDEQFF,TGTGCCAGCGGTCTAGGGAGGTTCGATGAGCAGTTCTTC
TRBJ1-2,medium-sized,TRBV10-3,-,13,CAISGTAEYGYTF,TGTGCCATCAGTGGGACAGCGGAGTATGGCTACACCTTC
TRBJ2-1,few,TRBV25-1,-,16,CASSELGGGITDEQFF,TGTGCCAGCAGTGAATTGGGGGGAGGAATCACCGATGAGCAGTTCTTC
TRBJ1-6,many,TRBV5-5,-,15,CASSLEGQRNSPLHF,TGTGCCAGCAGCTTGGAGGGCCAGAGGAATTCACCCCTCCACTTT
TRBJ2-6,medium-sized,TRBV5-4,-,15,CASSFRASGANVLTF,TGTGCCAGCAGCTTTCGGGCCTCTGGGGCCAACGTCCTGACTTTC
TRBJ1-2,medium-sized,TRBV7-6,TRBD1,15,CASSLEETGGDGYTF,TGTGCCAGCAGCTTAGAGGAGACAGGGGGCGATGGCTACACCTTC
TRBJ2-5,large,TRBV5-6,TRBD2,16,CASSLPPAGGRETQYF,TGTGCCAGCAGCTTACCTCCAGCGGGGGGGCGCGAGACCCAGTACTTC
TRBJ1-1,-,TRBV29-1,-,13,CSVVARSNTEAFF,TGCAGCGTTGTCGCCAGGTCGAACACTGAAGCTTTCTTT
TRBJ1-2,medium-sized,TRBV30,-,8,CRGGGYTF,TGTCGAGGGGGAGGCTACACCTTC
TRBJ2-7,medium-sized,TRBV29-1,TRBD1,16,CSVEEMDTGASHEQYF,TGCAGCGTTGAAGAAATGGATACAGGGGCGAGCCACGAGCAGTACTTC
TRBJ2-3,medium-sized,TRBV5-1,-,12,CASSLLTDTQYF,TGCGCCAGCAGCCTCCTTACAGATACGCAGTATTTT
TRBJ2-7,medium-sized,TRBV28,TRBD1,15,CASSLDRGRADEQYF,TGTGCCAGCAGTCTCGACAGGGGGCGGGCGGATGAGCAGTACTTC
TRBJ1-6,medium-sized,TRBV7-9,-,16,CASSLAGPRYNSPLHF,TGTGCCAGCAGCTTAGCAGGACCCAGATATAATTCACCCCTCCACTTT
TRBJ2-7,many,TRBV5-1,-,14,CASSLVPWGDEQYF,TGCGCCAGCAGCTTGGTACCATGGGGTGACGAGCAGTACTTC
TRBJ2-6,medium-sized,TRBV7-9,-,13,CASRSSGANVLTF,TGTGCCAGCAGATCAAGTGGGGCCAACGTCCTGACTTTC
TRBJ2-7,few,TRBV6-1,-,11,CASKRTYEQYF,TGTGCCAGCAAGAGAACCTACGAGCAGTACTTC
TRBJ2-7,medium-sized,TRBV4-1,-,18,CASSRGGVTGPSSYEQYF,TGCGCCAGCAGCCGCGGAGGGGTTACGGGGCCCAGCTCCTACGAGCAGTACTTC
TRBJ2-3,medium-sized,TRBV7-3,TRBD1,22,CASSKYPSIGTGIQSITDTQYF,TGTGCCAGCAGCAAATACCCTAGCATCGGGACAGGGATACAATCCATCACAGATACGCAGTATTTT
TRBJ2-1,large,TRBV12-3/TRBV12-4,-,14,CASSLWGRGNEQFF,TGTGCCAGCAGTTTATGGGGAAGGGGCAATGAGCAGTTCTTC